Listed below are T cell receptor beta chains from one sample, sequenced in a study of a mutant IDH1 vaccine in newly diagnosed glioma. Only in-frame clones appear in the TCRdb table, and some are missing; sequencing was by immunoSEQ multiplex PCR. The sample has roughly 86,000 clones; roughly 89% are singletons. These receptors lack a known antigen. The specimen was PBMCs, collected from a glioma patient whose treatment included an IDH1 peptide vaccine. These receptor sequences come from a woman aged 45-65 years with glioma. The CDR3 runs from the conserved cysteine through the conserved F or W. The order of the fields is J gene, V gene, D gene, clone size, CDR3 DNA, CDR3 protein. The D gene is left open where the match is weak. Not every row has a clone size; where given, it reads once, few, many or a size class.

TRBJ2-3 | TRBV19 | TRBD1 | . | TGTGCCAGCACCTTGGGACAGGGACGCACAGATACGCAGTATTTT | CASTLGQGRTDTQYF
TRBJ2-1 | TRBV6-1 | TRBD2 | . | TGTGCCAGCATCCTAGCGGGAGGAAGACACAATGAGCAGTTCTTC | CASILAGGRHNEQFF
TRBJ1-3 | TRBV10-2 | . | . | TGCGCCAGCAGTGATTACGGCGGGTCAAACACCATATATTTT | CASSDYGGSNTIYF
TRBJ1-4 | TRBV7-2 | . | . | TGTGCCAGCAGCAAACAGGGATCGTTAACTAATGAAAAACTGTTTTTT | CASSKQGSLTNEKLFF
TRBJ2-7 | TRBV11-2 | . | . | TGTGCCAGCAGCTTAGCGAGGAACTACGAGCAGTACTTC | CASSLARNYEQYF
TRBJ2-7 | TRBV6-5 | TRBD2 | . | TGTGCCAGCAGCCTTCCGGGACTAGCGGGAAACGAGCAGTACTTC | CASSLPGLAGNEQYF
TRBJ1-2 | TRBV28 | . | . | TGTGCCAGCAGTTTACAAAGAGGGGCTGGCTACACCTTC | CASSLQRGAGYTF
TRBJ2-5 | TRBV7-7 | TRBD1 | . | TGTGCTAGCAGCTTGGGGGGGACAGGGGGAGAGACCCAGTACTTC | CASSLGGTGGETQYF
TRBJ1-3 | TRBV30 | . | . | TGTGCCTGGAGGCGACCGCCCGGAGGAAACACCATATATTTT | CAWRRPPGGNTIYF
TRBJ2-7 | TRBV14 | . | . | TGTGCCAGCAGCCCATACTACGAGCAGTACTTC | CASSPYYEQYF
TRBJ1-2 | TRBV6-5 | TRBD1 | . | TGTGCCAGCAGTTACTCGGACAGGGTCTATGGCTACACCTTC | CASSYSDRVYGYTF
TRBJ2-7 | TRBV11-2 | TRBD1 | . | TGTGCCAGCAGCAGGGACAGGGACGAGCAGTACTTC | CASSRDRDEQYF
TRBJ1-1 | TRBV4-2 | TRBD1 | . | TGTGCCAGCAGTCGACAGGGCGAAGGAACTGAAGCTTTCTTT | CASSRQGEGTEAFF
TRBJ1-2 | TRBV9 | TRBD1 | . | TGTGCCAGCTCGTCGCGCTCGAACAGGGGCGGCTACACCTTC | CASSSRSNRGGYTF
TRBJ2-2 | TRBV7-7 | . | . | TGTGCTAGCAGCTTTACTGGGGGGCCCGGGGAGCTGTTTTTT | CASSFTGGPGELFF
TRBJ2-1 | TRBV7-9 | TRBD2 | . | TGTGCCAGCAGCTACCGACTAGCGGGGGACAATGAGCAGTTCTTC | CASSYRLAGDNEQFF
TRBJ2-2 | TRBV5-4 | TRBD2 | . | TGTGCCAGCAGCTTGGCGGGGCCAGCGACTAGCGGGAGTCCTGGGGAGCTGTTTTTT | CASSLAGPATSGSPGELFF
TRBJ1-5 | TRBV19 | . | . | TGTGCCAGTAGGGACAATCCTTTTAGCAATCAGCCCCAGCATTTT | CASRDNPFSNQPQHF
TRBJ2-7 | TRBV7-9 | . | . | TGTGCCAGCAGTCATCCACTTAGTACGGTACGCGAGCAGTACTTC | CASSHPLSTVREQYF
TRBJ2-7 | TRBV9 | . | once | TGTGCCAGCAGCGTGGAATACGGTGCTATCTACGAGCAGTACTTC | CASSVEYGAIYEQYF
TRBJ2-1 | TRBV5-1 | TRBD1 | few | TGCGCCAGCAGCTTGGACCGGGACAGGGGGTGGAATGAGCAGTTCTTC | CASSLDRDRGWNEQFF
TRBJ2-2 | TRBV9 | TRBD1 | . | TGTGCCAGCAGCGGCCGGGACAGATCGGCGGGGGAGCTGTTTTTT | CASSGRDRSAGELFF